This is a list of T cell receptor beta chains from one sample in a study of monozygotic twins with inflammatory bowel disease. TCRdb re-called the 5' RACE reads and catalogs CDR3 proteins one per entry, DNA excluded. The sample totals approximately 340,000 distinct CDR3 sequences. The sample was blood. The receptor source for this set is a human donor with ulcerative colitis or Crohn's disease, or a healthy co-twin of an affected twin (not recorded which). The CDR3 runs from the conserved cysteine through the conserved F or W. The order of the fields is J gene, V gene, CDR3 protein.

TRBJ2-2,TRBV4-2,CASSQDWNTGELFF
TRBJ2-1,TRBV5-1,CASSYSGNYNEQFF
TRBJ2-7,TRBV4-1,CASSQVAGGPEQYF
TRBJ2-1,TRBV20-1,CSARLSRVDEQFF
TRBJ2-6,TRBV11-1,CASSLRADYYSGANVLTF
TRBJ2-2,TRBV15,CATSRSGHTGELFF
TRBJ1-3,TRBV18,CASSPPMGISGNTIYF
TRBJ2-3,TRBV29-1,CSVDLAGTDTQYF
TRBJ1-2,TRBV12-3/TRBV12-4,CASGDRRDYGYTF
TRBJ2-4,TRBV5-1,CASSLGGENIQYF
TRBJ1-4,TRBV28,CASSQGRGGGEKLFF
TRBJ1-6,TRBV5-4,CASSLDRGSSPLHF
TRBJ2-7,TRBV6-1,CASKVDRGLSEQYF
TRBJ2-3,TRBV5-1,CASSPSGVPTDTQYF
TRBJ1-1,TRBV5-4,CASSLVRGNTEAFF
TRBJ1-2,TRBV6-5,CASSQRENYGYTF
TRBJ1-5,TRBV4-1,CASSRVRGPDQPQHF
TRBJ1-5,TRBV30,CAWSSTVRNQPQHF
TRBJ2-7,TRBV12-3/TRBV12-4,CASSKGQGSYEQYF
TRBJ1-5,TRBV7-9,CASSSGTGLSNQPQHF
TRBJ2-1,TRBV7-2,CASSHTSSYNEQFF
TRBJ2-1,TRBV27,CASSLGSQEFF
TRBJ1-1,TRBV6-2/TRBV6-3,CASSYWVNTEAFF
TRBJ2-5,TRBV7-9,CASSPDLGGKETQYF
TRBJ2-7,TRBV7-2,CASSLELRGPPYEQYF
TRBJ2-2,TRBV5-1,CASSLGKHTGELFF
TRBJ2-1,TRBV9,CASSSTGIYNEQFF
TRBJ2-5,TRBV29-1,CSVEPLAEDQETQYF
TRBJ2-1,TRBV28,CASRLDLNEQFF
TRBJ1-1,TRBV29-1,CSVFSGSTEAFF
TRBJ2-5,TRBV5-1,CASSSSGTRVETQYF
TRBJ1-2,TRBV6-4,CASSPRTGGHGYTF
TRBJ2-7,TRBV28,CASVPGQSYEQYF
TRBJ1-4,TRBV29-1,CSGWGSNEKLFF
TRBJ2-1,TRBV20-1,CSARSSGSSYNEQFF
TRBJ2-1,TRBV7-9,CASSLRAGSLSYNEQFF
TRBJ2-1,TRBV12-3/TRBV12-4,CASSLRRTVGDEQFF
TRBJ2-3,TRBV29-1,CSVEDGQDTQYF
TRBJ2-5,TRBV15,CATSRDFPGQGGETQYF
TRBJ1-5,TRBV30,CAWSRDWTGDVQPQHF
TRBJ2-2,TRBV12-3/TRBV12-4,CASSLSGGQSTGELFF
TRBJ2-3,TRBV20-1,CSQTGTGRPDTQYF
TRBJ2-5,TRBV5-1,CASSLVSSQETQYF
TRBJ1-6,TRBV6-6,CASSDSNSPLHF
TRBJ2-3,TRBV20-1,CSADYGGRTDTQYF
TRBJ1-6,TRBV5-6,CASSLPARSPLHF
TRBJ2-1,TRBV29-1,CSASQGGAYNEQFF
TRBJ2-7,TRBV7-6,CASSLDKGGYEQYF
TRBJ2-5,TRBV4-2,CASSQSGGRALETQYF